Presented here are 30 T cell receptor beta chains from one specimen sequenced in a study of CD8+CD57+ T cells in acquired aplastic anemia. The sequenced patients had an expansion of CD8+CD57+ cells seen by flow cytometry. It was genomic DNA that served as the template for profiling TCR beta VDJ and CDR3. TCRdb itself ran the reads through MiXCR, one entry per CDR3 protein. The sample holds about 200,000 distinct CDR3 sequences; less than 75% are singletons and the top ten take about three fifths. What was sequenced was sorted CD4+, CD8+, or CD8+CD57+ T cells (not recorded which) from PBMCs. The receptor set was obtained from a human donor with aplastic anemia.

This clonotype was seen ten or more times. The chain uses TRBV4-1 and TRBJ2-3, with a possible D match to TRBD1 (6 bases). The ends were cut back, 4 bases at V and 0 bases at J, with 11 bases in the middle. From germline, CDR1 is MGHRA and CDR2 YSYEKL. The CDR3 is 15 amino acids. The CDR3 protein is CASSRTALSTDTQYF. CDR3 DNA: TGCGCCAGCAGCCGGACAGCTTTAAGCACAGATACGCAGTATTTT.

V is TRBV7-2 and J is TRBJ2-1, with 9 bases identical to TRBD2. This CDR3 is built from 15 residues. Germline V gene data show CDR1 as SGHTA and CDR2 as FQGNSA. The trim removed 5 bases at V and 6 bases at J, leaving 8 bases unmatched. CDR3 sequence reads: CASSPGGGGINEQFF. The CDR3 DNA reads TGTGCCAGCAGCCCGGGCGGGGGGGGGATCAATGAGCAGTTCTTC.

The chain carries TRBV25-1 and TRBJ1-2; D is unresolved. This CDR3 is 15 amino acids long. Germline V CDR1 and CDR2: MGHDK, SYGVNS. Deletions cut 4 bases from V and 7 bases from J, with 19 bases between. The CDR3 is CASSGDAATWSGYTF. The CDR3 nucleotides are TGTGCCAGCAGTGGGGATGCAGCTACTTGGTCTGGCTACACCTTC.

DNA for the CDR3: TGCGCCAGCAGCCAAGGAGGGGGAGGGTCCACCTACGAGCAGTACTTC. Translating gives CASSQGGGGSTYEQYF. The chain has TRBV4-1 and TRBJ2-7; D perhaps matches TRBD2 (7 bases). The CDR3 runs 16 residues. V dropped 1 base and J dropped 2 bases, with 15 bases sitting between them. The germline gives CDR1 MGHRA, CDR2 YSYEKL.

In this sample, this clonotype turned up a few times. This rearrangement joins TRBV15 to TRBJ2-5; TRBD2 agrees at 7 bases. V gave up 5 bases and J gave up 5 bases; unmatched junction bases: 11. Germline CDR1 is LNHNV and CDR2 is YYDKDF (reference sequence). This CDR3 contains 15 residues. CDR3 sequence reads: CATSGPIGGRETQYF. In DNA, the CDR3 is TGTGCCACCAGCGGACCAATCGGGGGGAGGGAGACCCAGTACTTC.

V usage is TRBV24-1 and J usage is TRBJ1-2; TRBD1 is a possible D gene (5 bases). V shed 5 bases and J shed 6 bases, with 12 bases lying between them. The germline gives CDR1 KGHDR, CDR2 SFDVKD. CDR3 size: 13 residues. The CDR3 DNA follows: TGTGCCACCAGTGGTTGGGGGAACCATGGCTACACCTTC. It yields the protein CATSGWGNHGYTF.

V is TRBV19 and J is TRBJ2-7; 10 bases are shared with TRBD2. The germline V gene has CDR1 LNHDA and CDR2 SQIVND (reference sequence). V trimming: 3 bases; J trimming: 2 bases; junction bases outside the gene matches: 4. The CDR3 has 15 residues. The CDR3 sequence is CASSILAGVAYEQYF. The CDR3 bases are TGTGCCAGTAGTATCCTAGCGGGGGTCGCCTACGAGCAGTACTTC.

CDR3 region: CSARRGPPGEQYF. DNA of the CDR3: TGCAGTGCTAGGAGGGGGCCTCCGGGCGAGCAGTACTTC. The rearrangement links TRBV20-1 to TRBJ2-7; 7 bases are shared with TRBD1. Unmatched junction bases numbered 8, after V lost 3 bases and J lost 6 bases. Germline CDR1 reads DFQATT; CDR2 reads SNEGSKA (reference sequence). CDR3 length: 13 residues.

The chain is built from TRBV5-1 and TRBJ1-5; weak D call: TRBD1 (6 bases). V was clipped by 2 bases and J by 6 bases, with 9 bases between them. CDR1 and CDR2 (germline): SGHRS, YFSETQ. This CDR3 is built from 13 residues. This CDR3 reads CASSFGGGQPQHF. Here the CDR3 DNA reads TGCGCCAGCAGCTTCGGGGGCGGTCAGCCCCAGCATTTT.

This clonotype ranks as medium-sized. The gene calls are TRBV11-2 and TRBJ2-7; 7 positions match TRBD1. CDR1 and CDR2 (germline): SGHAT, FQNNGV. V lost 5 bases, J lost 5 bases, and 6 bases stayed unmatched. The CDR3 loop spans 13 amino acids. The CDR3 DNA reads as TGTGCCAGCAGCCCGACAGGGTTCGACGAGCAGTACTTC. The encoded protein is CASSPTGFDEQYF.

The rearrangement links TRBV20-1 to TRBJ2-7; D might be TRBD2 (6 bases). Germline V gene lookup returns CDR1 DFQATT and CDR2 SNEGSKA (reference sequence). This CDR3 is 12 amino acids long. Trimming pared 2 bases from V and 1 base from J, leaving 6 bases between. CDR3 coding DNA: TGCAGTGCTAGACGGGGGTCCTACGAGCAGTACTTC. Translating it yields CSARRGSYEQYF.

The J gene is TRBJ2-5, the V gene TRBV20-1; possibly TRBD1 or TRBD2 for D (5 bases each). The germline V gene has CDR1 DFQATT and CDR2 SNEGSKA (reference sequence). This CDR3 spans 12 amino acids. The V gene lost 0 bases and the J gene lost 5 bases, with 7 bases spanning the gap. CDR3 coding DNA: TGCAGTGCTAGAGATTGGGGGGAGACCCAGTACTTC. Translated, it gives CSARDWGETQYF.

There are many counts of this clonotype. V usage is TRBV11-2 and J usage is TRBJ2-7; a possible D gene is TRBD2 (5 bases). Deletions cut 5 bases from V and 2 bases from J, with 13 bases between. Germline V gene data show CDR1 as SGHAT and CDR2 as FQNNGV. This CDR3 comprises 14 residues. The DNA for the CDR3 is TGTGCCAGCAGCCGGGCGGGCCGAGCCTACGAGCAGTACTTC. Residues: CASSRAGRAYEQYF.

The DNA for the CDR3 is TGCGCCAGCAATACCAGGGATTCTTTAGATACGCAGTATTTT. This translates into CASNTRDSLDTQYF. The gene calls are TRBV10-1 and TRBJ2-3, with TRBD1 as a possible D gene (5 bases). Germline V gene lookup returns CDR1 WNHNN and CDR2 SYGVQD (reference sequence). V was trimmed by 7 bases and J by 5 bases, leaving 16 bases between them. CDR3 length: 14 residues.

The gene calls are TRBV10-2 and TRBJ2-3, with D maybe TRBD2 (6 bases). The CDR3 is 18 amino acids. The V gene's germline CDR1 is WSHSY and CDR2 SAAADI. V shed 10 bases and J shed 1 base, with 27 bases lying between them. In DNA form, the CDR3 reads TGCGCCATAAGAATAGTGGTCGGCGGGGTTTTTGGCACAGATACGCAGTATTTT. Its translation is CAIRIVVGGVFGTDTQYF.

This clonotype was picked up many times. The chain uses TRBV5-1 and TRBJ2-5, with 7 bases identical to TRBD1. V lost 4 bases, J lost 5 bases, and 5 bases stayed unmatched. Germline V CDR1 and CDR2: SGHRS, YFSETQ. This CDR3 comprises 13 residues. The CDR3 nucleotides read TGCGCCAGCAGCCGGGACAGTAAGGAGACCCAGTACTTC. Its protein is CASSRDSKETQYF.

CDR3 in DNA: TGTGCCAGCAGCGTCTACGACGGAAACAATGAGCAGTTCTTC. This codes for CASSVYDGNNEQFF. The chain joins TRBV9 to TRBJ2-1; D not certain. The V end was cut by 2 bases, the J end by 5 bases, with 11 bases between. This CDR3 region has 14 residues. Looked up from germline, CDR1 is SGDLS and CDR2 is YYNGEE.

This sequence joins TRBV7-7 and TRBJ2-5; weak D call: TRBD1 (6 bases). The CDR3 has 13 amino acids. Germline V CDR1 and CDR2: SSHAT, FNYEAQ (reference sequence). Between the trimmed V and J ends, which lost 3 bases and 4 bases, there was a span of 9 bases. The CDR3 sequence: CASSLGHGETQYF. The CDR3 region has the DNA TGTGCCAGCAGCTTGGGACATGGAGAGACCCAGTACTTC. The full variable domain, with the rest looked up from reference TRBV7-7 and TRBJ2-5, is GAGVSQSPRYKVTKRGQDVTLRCDPISSHATLYWYQQALGQGPEFLTYFNYEAQPDKSGLPSDRFSAERPEGSISTLTIQRTEQRDSAMYRCASSLGHGETQYFGPGTRLLVL.

This clonotype has just a few counts. A single base separates this from a much larger clone, so it may be a read error. V and J are TRBV6-1 and TRBJ1-1; no firm D call. The germline V gene encodes CDR1 MNHNS and CDR2 SASEGT. Trimming removed 2 bases at V and 9 bases at J, with 16 bases between. This CDR3 has 14 amino acids. The CDR3 sequence is CASSEIAVLPKAFF. CDR3 nucleotides: TGTGCCAGCAGTGAAATTGCGGTCTTACCCAAAGCTTTCTTT.

The V call is TRBV20-1, the J call TRBJ2-1, with 9 bases lining up with TRBD1. This CDR3 comprises 13 residues. Germline loops: CDR1 DFQATT, CDR2 SNEGSKA (reference sequence). V was clipped by 1 base and J by 5 bases; unmatched bases: 0. CDR3: CSARGDRDNEQFF. The DNA of the CDR3 is TGCAGTGCTAGAGGGGACAGGGACAATGAGCAGTTCTTC.

The chain has TRBV29-1 and TRBJ2-1, with 9 bases aligning to TRBD2. The CDR3 is 12 residues long. Germline assignment: CDR1 SQVTM and CDR2 ANQGSEA. Trimming cost V 7 bases and J 6 bases; bases outside gene matches: 4. CDR3 residues: CSAGGLANEQFF. The CDR3 coding sequence is TGCAGCGCCGGGGGACTAGCCAATGAGCAGTTCTTC.

The chain has TRBV5-6 and TRBJ2-1; weak D call: TRBD2 (6 bases). The CDR3 consists of 14 residues. Germline V lookup: CDR1 SGHDT, CDR2 YYEEEE. V was pared by 3 bases and J by 4 bases, with 11 bases between. CDR3 region: CASSSGGMYNEQFF. DNA for the CDR3: TGTGCCAGCAGCTCCGGGGGAATGTACAATGAGCAGTTCTTC.

The rearrangement joins TRBV28 to TRBJ2-1; no reliable D call. The V gene's germline CDR1 is MDHEN and CDR2 SYDVKM. The CDR3 is 12 amino acids. Trimming shortened V by 3 bases and J by 9 bases, and 9 bases separated the two germline ends. CDR3 nucleotide sequence: TGTGCCAGCAGTTTCCGTTTAACTGAGCAGTTCTTC. As protein: CASSFRLTEQFF.

The V gene is TRBV9, the J gene TRBJ2-7, with D possibly being TRBD1 or TRBD2 (5 bases each). V was shortened by 4 bases and J by 2 bases, with 16 bases between the two germline ends. The CDR3 is 15 amino acids. Germline CDR1 reads SGDLS; CDR2 reads YYNGEE. Here the CDR3 DNA reads TGTGCCAGCAGCCAAGCAGGGACGGAAGCCTACGAGCAGTACTTC. It is translated as CASSQAGTEAYEQYF. Full variable domain (remainder filled in from reference TRBV9 and TRBJ2-7): DSGVTQTPKHLITATGQRVTLRCSPRSGDLSVYWYQQSLDQGLQFLIQYYNGEERAKGNILERFSAQQFPDLHSELNLSSLELGDSALYFCASSQAGTEAYEQYFGPGTRLTVT.

Only one count was recorded for this clonotype. The chain couples TRBV2 to TRBJ2-7; D is undetermined. This CDR3 is 16 amino acids long. V lost 6 bases to trimming and J lost 0 bases, with 18 bases between them. The germline CDR1 and CDR2 sequences are SNHLY and FYNNEI. The CDR3 here is CASSKAIPRSSYEQYF. The CDR3 nucleotides are TGTGCCAGCAGCAAGGCAATTCCGAGGAGCTCCTACGAGCAGTACTTC.

The CDR3 here is CASSERSGGLTGELFF. The CDR3 coding sequence is TGTGCCAGCAGTGAACGAAGCGGGGGCCTGACCGGGGAGCTGTTTTTT. The J gene is TRBJ2-2, the V gene TRBV2, with 8 bases lining up with TRBD2. This CDR3 is 16 amino acids long. Per germline, CDR1 SNHLY and CDR2 FYNNEI. With 2 bases clipped from V and 5 bases from J, the junction kept 7 bases outside the gene matches.

This clonotype was seen ten or more times. V gene TRBV6-1 combines with J gene TRBJ2-7, with TRBD2 matching 8 bases. Germline lookup yields CDR1 MNHNS and CDR2 SASEGT. This CDR3 comprises 13 residues. The V segment lost 3 bases and the J segment 3 bases; nucleotides outside the gene matches: 1. CDR3: CASSEGLVYEQYF. Here the CDR3 DNA reads TGTGCCAGCAGTGAGGGACTAGTCTACGAGCAGTACTTC.

This chain joins TRBV19 and TRBJ1-1; unclear D gene. V lost 3 bases and J 4 bases, leaving 9 bases between the germline ends. The CDR3 is made up of 13 amino acids. CDR1 is LNHDA and CDR2 is SQIVND in the germline V gene (reference sequence). The CDR3 nucleotides read TGTGCCAGTAGTATGGTTGTGGGCACTGAAGCTTTCTTT. Its translation: CASSMVVGTEAFF.

This chain connects TRBV11-2 to TRBJ2-7; D is unresolved. Germline V gives CDR1 SGHAT, CDR2 FQNNGV. Trimming stripped 0 bases from V and 5 bases from J, with 23 bases between. The CDR3 spans 18 residues. Here the CDR3 reads CASSLDIVASILFDEQYF. The CDR3 DNA reads as TGTGCCAGCAGCTTAGATATCGTAGCTAGTATTTTATTTGACGAGCAGTACTTC.

This clonotype appeared a few times. V usage is TRBV7-2 and J usage is TRBJ1-2; the D gene is possibly TRBD1 (5 bases). This CDR3 contains 13 residues. The V gene's germline CDR1 is SGHTA and CDR2 FQGNSA. With 5 bases removed from V and 4 bases from J, the gap between germline ends came to 11 bases. The DNA for the CDR3 is TGTGCCAGCAGCGCACAAGGGACCTATGGCTACACCTTC. As protein: CASSAQGTYGYTF. The full variable domain, rest sourced from reference TRBV7-2 and TRBJ1-2, is GAGVSQSPSNKVTEKGKDVELRCDPISGHTALYWYRQSLGQGLEFLIYFQGNSAPDKSGLPSDRFSAERTGGSVSTLTIQRTQQEDSAVYLCASSAQGTYGYTFGSGTRLTVV.